A selection of T cell receptor beta chains follows, all from one sample in a study of beta chain features in type 1 diabetes. Measured with immunoSEQ multiplex PCR; TCRdb has only the in-frame clones, and not every one. In the table there are some 360,000 clones, over 8.5% of which are singletons. Specimen: central memory CD4+ T cells from blood. The source is a man aged 25 to 40 with type 1 diabetes. Both conserved end residues are part of each CDR3. The order of the fields is V gene, J gene, clone size, D gene, CDR3 DNA, CDR3 protein. The D gene is left open where the match is weak. Part of the rows lack a size; the others show once, few, many or a class for expanded clones.

v_gene: TRBV11-1
j_gene: TRBJ1-5
abundance: few
d_gene: .
CDR3nt: TGTGCCAGCAGCTTAGGGGGAGAACAGCCCCAGCATTTT
CDR3aa: CASSLGGEQPQHF

v_gene: TRBV7-9
j_gene: TRBJ1-1
abundance: .
d_gene: TRBD1
CDR3nt: TGTGCCAGCAGCCCCGGGACAGGGCGGAACACTGAAGCTTTCTTT
CDR3aa: CASSPGTGRNTEAFF

v_gene: TRBV29-1
j_gene: TRBJ1-2
abundance: few
d_gene: .
CDR3nt: TGCAGCGTTCTCTATCAGGGGTCCTATGGCTACACCTTC
CDR3aa: CSVLYQGSYGYTF

v_gene: TRBV6-6
j_gene: TRBJ2-7
abundance: .
d_gene: .
CDR3nt: TGTGCCACCTTCTTACGGGACACCTACGAGCAGTACTTC
CDR3aa: CATFLRDTYEQYF

v_gene: TRBV7-9
j_gene: TRBJ1-1
abundance: .
d_gene: TRBD1
CDR3nt: TGTGCCAGCAGCAAGAACCCCGGGACAGGAAATTTGAACACTGAAGCTTTCTTT
CDR3aa: CASSKNPGTGNLNTEAFF

v_gene: TRBV9
j_gene: TRBJ2-2
abundance: few
d_gene: TRBD1
CDR3nt: TGTGCCAGCAGCGTAGCTCCGGGACAGGATACCGGGGAGCTGTTTTTT
CDR3aa: CASSVAPGQDTGELFF

v_gene: TRBV30
j_gene: TRBJ1-1
abundance: few
d_gene: TRBD1
CDR3nt: TGTGCCTGGATCACAGGGGCGGGGGGTTTCATGAACACTGAAGCTTTCTTT
CDR3aa: CAWITGAGGFMNTEAFF

v_gene: TRBV11-3
j_gene: TRBJ2-7
abundance: few
d_gene: .
CDR3nt: TGTGCCAGCAGTTCCCAAGACAGTGTCTACGAGCAGTACTTC
CDR3aa: CASSSQDSVYEQYF

v_gene: TRBV7-6
j_gene: TRBJ2-1
abundance: few
d_gene: .
CDR3nt: TGTGCCAGCAGCTTAGCGGTGCCTGCGGGGTTGAACAATGAGCAGTTCTTC
CDR3aa: CASSLAVPAGLNNEQFF

v_gene: TRBV19
j_gene: TRBJ1-2
abundance: many
d_gene: TRBD1
CDR3nt: TGTGCCAGTACTCTCCAGCCCGGACAGGGCGGCACCTTC
CDR3aa: CASTLQPGQGGTF

v_gene: TRBV7-3
j_gene: TRBJ2-3
abundance: .
d_gene: .
CDR3nt: TGTGCCAGCAGTTTTCGAGGCAGCACAGATACGCAGTATTTT
CDR3aa: CASSFRGSTDTQYF

v_gene: TRBV29-1
j_gene: TRBJ2-1
abundance: few
d_gene: .
CDR3nt: TGCAGCGGTGAAGGGGCTGTGGGGACAGCCGGTGGGAGGCTCGGGTACAATGAGCAGTTCTTC
CDR3aa: CSGEGAVGTAGGRLGYNEQFF

v_gene: TRBV19
j_gene: TRBJ2-6
abundance: .
d_gene: TRBD1
CDR3nt: TGTGCCAGTAGTATTGGGACAGGGGGGGCTGGGGCCAACGTCCTGACTTTC
CDR3aa: CASSIGTGGAGANVLTF

v_gene: TRBV11-2
j_gene: TRBJ2-7
abundance: .
d_gene: TRBD2
CDR3nt: TGTGCCAGCAGCCTACGAGCGGGAGCCCTCTACGAGCAGTACTTC
CDR3aa: CASSLRAGALYEQYF

v_gene: TRBV4-2
j_gene: TRBJ2-1
abundance: many
d_gene: TRBD2
CDR3nt: TGTGCCAGCAGCCAAGATAGACTAGCGGGACCCCTCTTC
CDR3aa: CASSQDRLAGPLF

v_gene: TRBV7-9
j_gene: TRBJ1-1
abundance: .
d_gene: TRBD1
CDR3nt: TGTGCCAGCAGCCTAGGACAGGGTGGGGTTACTGAAGCTTTCTTT
CDR3aa: CASSLGQGGVTEAFF

v_gene: TRBV13
j_gene: TRBJ1-6
abundance: few
d_gene: .
CDR3nt: TGTGCCAGCAGCCACCAGAAGGTAGTCGGGGTTAATTCACCCCTCCACTTT
CDR3aa: CASSHQKVVGVNSPLHF

v_gene: TRBV6-6
j_gene: TRBJ2-7
abundance: few
d_gene: TRBD1
CDR3nt: TGTGCCAGCAAAGGACAGGGGGCTGTAAACGAGCAGTACTTC
CDR3aa: CASKGQGAVNEQYF

v_gene: TRBV21-1
j_gene: TRBJ1-1
abundance: .
d_gene: .
CDR3nt: TGTGCCAGCCCCAAAGAGGACACTGAAGCTTTCTTT
CDR3aa: CASPKEDTEAFF

v_gene: TRBV4-1
j_gene: TRBJ2-1
abundance: few
d_gene: .
CDR3nt: TGCGCCAGCAGCCAAAGGAGCGGCCCCTACAATGAGCAGTTCTTC
CDR3aa: CASSQRSGPYNEQFF

v_gene: TRBV19
j_gene: TRBJ1-1
abundance: few
d_gene: .
CDR3nt: TGTGCCAGTAACGGGGACATGGACACTGAAGCTTTCTTT
CDR3aa: CASNGDMDTEAFF

v_gene: TRBV5-6
j_gene: TRBJ1-5
abundance: few
d_gene: TRBD1
CDR3nt: TGTGCCAGCAGCTTTTGGCAGGGGGGGAATCAGCCCCAGCATTTT
CDR3aa: CASSFWQGGNQPQHF

v_gene: TRBV19
j_gene: TRBJ2-1
abundance: many
d_gene: TRBD2
CDR3nt: TGTGCCAGTACCCCGGGACTAGCGGGAGGAGGGGTGTACAATGAGCAGTTCTTC
CDR3aa: CASTPGLAGGGVYNEQFF

v_gene: TRBV30
j_gene: TRBJ1-4
abundance: .
d_gene: TRBD1
CDR3nt: TGTGCCTGGAATTTTTCACAGGGGCGAGGAAAACTGTTTTTT
CDR3aa: CAWNFSQGRGKLFF

v_gene: TRBV11-2
j_gene: TRBJ1-2
abundance: .
d_gene: .
CDR3nt: TGTGCCAGCAGCGCCTCGGTAGGACAGAACTATGGCTACACCTTC
CDR3aa: CASSASVGQNYGYTF

v_gene: TRBV29-1
j_gene: TRBJ1-1
abundance: .
d_gene: .
CDR3nt: .
CDR3aa: CSVGEGALDTEAFF

v_gene: TRBV6-6
j_gene: TRBJ1-1
abundance: few
d_gene: .
CDR3nt: TGTGCCAGCAGTACAGGTAGAACTGAAGCTTTCTTT
CDR3aa: CASSTGRTEAFF

v_gene: TRBV7-6
j_gene: TRBJ2-1
abundance: .
d_gene: TRBD2
CDR3nt: TGTGCCAGCAGCCCGAGCCTGGTAGCGGGACCTAATGAGCAGTTCTTC
CDR3aa: CASSPSLVAGPNEQFF

v_gene: TRBV7-6
j_gene: TRBJ2-1
abundance: few
d_gene: .
CDR3nt: TGTGCCAGCAGCTTATCAGGGGGGGATGAGCAGTTCTTC
CDR3aa: CASSLSGGDEQFF

v_gene: TRBV4-1
j_gene: TRBJ2-2
abundance: few
d_gene: TRBD2
CDR3nt: TGCGCCAGCAGCCAAGAATCAGCGGGAAACACCGGGGAGCTGTTTTTT
CDR3aa: CASSQESAGNTGELFF

v_gene: TRBV28
j_gene: TRBJ1-2
abundance: once
d_gene: .
CDR3nt: TGTGCCAGCAGTGGGGGTTCGGGGGTAGGGAACCTCTATGGCTACACCTTC
CDR3aa: CASSGGSGVGNLYGYTF

v_gene: TRBV6-6
j_gene: TRBJ2-7
abundance: few
d_gene: TRBD2
CDR3nt: TGTGCCACCAGACCGGGACTATCGGCCTACGAGCAGTACTTC
CDR3aa: CATRPGLSAYEQYF

v_gene: TRBV6-5
j_gene: TRBJ1-2
abundance: .
d_gene: .
CDR3nt: TGTGCCAGCAGTGACGCGACAGGCGTCTATGGCTACACCTTC
CDR3aa: CASSDATGVYGYTF

v_gene: TRBV5-5
j_gene: TRBJ2-3
abundance: few
d_gene: TRBD1
CDR3nt: TGTGCCAGCAGCTTGGTGCCTGGCAGGGGGCGATATGATACGCAGTATTTT
CDR3aa: CASSLVPGRGRYDTQYF

v_gene: TRBV9
j_gene: TRBJ2-5
abundance: .
d_gene: TRBD1
CDR3nt: TGTGCCAGCAGTCCCTCCGGGACAGGGGGGAGGGAGACCCAGTACTTC
CDR3aa: CASSPSGTGGRETQYF

v_gene: TRBV5-1
j_gene: TRBJ1-2
abundance: .
d_gene: TRBD1
CDR3nt: TGCGCCAGCAGCACAAGCTCTGAGACAGGGAACTATGGCTGCACCTTC
CDR3aa: CASSTSSETGNYGCTF

v_gene: TRBV6-5
j_gene: TRBJ2-4
abundance: .
d_gene: .
CDR3nt: TGTGCCAGCAGTTCAGACAGGGCCAAAAACATTCAGTACTTC
CDR3aa: CASSSDRAKNIQYF

v_gene: TRBV5-1
j_gene: TRBJ2-1
abundance: .
d_gene: TRBD2
CDR3nt: TGCGCCAGCAGCGGGAACCGGCGGGGACTAGCGGGAAGCTCCTACAATGAGCAGTTCTTC
CDR3aa: CASSGNRRGLAGSSYNEQFF

v_gene: TRBV10-3
j_gene: TRBJ2-5
abundance: many
d_gene: .
CDR3nt: TGTGCCATCAGTCCGGCGGGGGCCCAAGAGACCCAGTACTTC
CDR3aa: CAISPAGAQETQYF

v_gene: TRBV28
j_gene: TRBJ1-1
abundance: few
d_gene: TRBD1
CDR3nt: TGTGCCAGCAGTACCGCGGGACAGGGGGCTTGGGCTTTCTTT
CDR3aa: CASSTAGQGAWAFF

v_gene: TRBV6-5
j_gene: TRBJ2-1
abundance: .
d_gene: TRBD1
CDR3nt: TGTGCCAGCAGTTTCGACAGGGAGTCTGGCAATGAGCAGTTCTTC
CDR3aa: CASSFDRESGNEQFF